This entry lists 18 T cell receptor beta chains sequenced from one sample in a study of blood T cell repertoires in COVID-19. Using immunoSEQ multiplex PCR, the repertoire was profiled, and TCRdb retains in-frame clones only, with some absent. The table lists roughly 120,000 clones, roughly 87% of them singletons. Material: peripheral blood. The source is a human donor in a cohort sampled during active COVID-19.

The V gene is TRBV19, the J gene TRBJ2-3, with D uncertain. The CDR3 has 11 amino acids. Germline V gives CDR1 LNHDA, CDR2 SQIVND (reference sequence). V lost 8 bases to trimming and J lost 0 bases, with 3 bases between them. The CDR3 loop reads CASQSTDTQYF. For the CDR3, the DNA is TGTGCCAGTCAAAGCACAGATACGCAGTATTTT.

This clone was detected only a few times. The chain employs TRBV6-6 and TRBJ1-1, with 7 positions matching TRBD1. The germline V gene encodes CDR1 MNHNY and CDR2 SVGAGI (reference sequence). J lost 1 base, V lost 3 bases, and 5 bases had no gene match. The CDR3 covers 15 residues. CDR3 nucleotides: TGTGCCAGCAGTTATCTGGGGACAGCGAACACTGAAGCTTTCTTT. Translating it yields CASSYLGTANTEAFF.

CDR3 nucleotide sequence: TGTGCCAGCACCAGGACAGGGGTTAACTATGGCTACACCTTC. This gives the protein CASTRTGVNYGYTF. The rearrangement uses TRBV7-9 and TRBJ1-2; 9 positions match TRBD1. Per the germline V gene, CDR1 is SEHNR and CDR2 is FQNEAQ (reference sequence). V trimming: 7 bases; J trimming: 1 base; junction bases outside the gene matches: 4. This CDR3 spans 14 amino acids.

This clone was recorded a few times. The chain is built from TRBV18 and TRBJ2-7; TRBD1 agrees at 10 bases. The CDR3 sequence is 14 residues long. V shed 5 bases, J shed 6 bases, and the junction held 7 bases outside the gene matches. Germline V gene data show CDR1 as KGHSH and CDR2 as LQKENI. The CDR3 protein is CASSATGGWAEQYF. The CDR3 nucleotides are TGTGCCAGCTCAGCGACAGGGGGCTGGGCCGAGCAGTACTTC.

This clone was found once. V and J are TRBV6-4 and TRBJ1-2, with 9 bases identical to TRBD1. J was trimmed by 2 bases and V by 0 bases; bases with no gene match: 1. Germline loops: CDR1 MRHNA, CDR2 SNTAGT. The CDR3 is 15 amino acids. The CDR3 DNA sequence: TGTGCCAGCAGTGACTCTGGACAGGGGAACTATGGCTACACCTTC. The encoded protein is CASSDSGQGNYGYTF.

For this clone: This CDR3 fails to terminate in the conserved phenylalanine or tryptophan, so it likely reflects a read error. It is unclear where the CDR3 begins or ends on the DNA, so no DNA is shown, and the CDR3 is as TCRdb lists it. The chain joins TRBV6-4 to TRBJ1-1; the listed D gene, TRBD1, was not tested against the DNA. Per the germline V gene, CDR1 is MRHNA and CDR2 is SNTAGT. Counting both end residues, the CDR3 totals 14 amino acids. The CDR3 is CASSDFTLWGQGRV.

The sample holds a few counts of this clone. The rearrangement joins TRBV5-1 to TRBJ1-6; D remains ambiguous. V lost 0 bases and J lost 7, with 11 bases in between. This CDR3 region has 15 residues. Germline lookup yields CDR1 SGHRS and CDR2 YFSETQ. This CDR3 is CASSLGPARNSPLHF. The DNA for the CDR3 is TGCGCCAGCAGCTTGGGACCCGCGAGGAATTCACCCCTCCACTTT. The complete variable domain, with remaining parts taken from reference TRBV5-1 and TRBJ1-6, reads KAGVTQTPRYLIKTRGQQVTLSCSPISGHRSVSWYQQTPGQGLQFLFEYFSETQRNKGNFPGRFSGRQFSNSRSEMNVSTLELGDSALYLCASSLGPARNSPLHFGNGTRLTVT.

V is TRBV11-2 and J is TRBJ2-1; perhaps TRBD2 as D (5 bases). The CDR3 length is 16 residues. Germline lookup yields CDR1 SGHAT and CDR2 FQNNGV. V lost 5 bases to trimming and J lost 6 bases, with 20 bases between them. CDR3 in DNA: TGTGCCAGCAGCACCCGGACTTTGGGCGGGCTCAATGAGCAGTTCTTC. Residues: CASSTRTLGGLNEQFF.

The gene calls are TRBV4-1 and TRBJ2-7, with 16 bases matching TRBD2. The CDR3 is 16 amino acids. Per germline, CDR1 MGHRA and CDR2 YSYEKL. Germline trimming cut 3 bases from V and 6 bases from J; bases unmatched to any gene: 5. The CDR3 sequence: CASSQGTSGGVSEQYF. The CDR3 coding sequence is TGCGCCAGCAGCCAGGGGACTAGCGGGGGGGTCTCCGAGCAGTACTTC.

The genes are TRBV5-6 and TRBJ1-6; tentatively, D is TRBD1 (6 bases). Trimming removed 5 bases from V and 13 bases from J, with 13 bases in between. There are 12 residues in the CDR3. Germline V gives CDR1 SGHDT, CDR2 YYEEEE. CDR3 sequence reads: CASRIQGFPLHF. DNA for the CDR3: TGTGCCAGCAGGATACAGGGATTTCCCCTCCACTTT.

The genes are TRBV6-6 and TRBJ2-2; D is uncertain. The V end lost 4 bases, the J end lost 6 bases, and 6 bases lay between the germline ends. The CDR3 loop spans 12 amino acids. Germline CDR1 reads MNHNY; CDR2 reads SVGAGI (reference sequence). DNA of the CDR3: TGTGCCAGCAGTTCTAATTCCGGGGAGCTGTTTTTT. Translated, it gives CASSSNSGELFF.

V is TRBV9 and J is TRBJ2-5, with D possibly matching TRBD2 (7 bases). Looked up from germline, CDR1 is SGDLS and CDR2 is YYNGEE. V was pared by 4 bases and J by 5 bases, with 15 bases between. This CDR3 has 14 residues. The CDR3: CASSFTGRGETQYF. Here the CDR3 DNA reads TGTGCCAGCAGCTTCACAGGGAGGGGTGAGACCCAGTACTTC.

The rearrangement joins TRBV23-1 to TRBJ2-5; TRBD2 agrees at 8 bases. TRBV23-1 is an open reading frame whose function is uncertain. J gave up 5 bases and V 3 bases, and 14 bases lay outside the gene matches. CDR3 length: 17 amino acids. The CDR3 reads CASSHSGLGGEEETQYF. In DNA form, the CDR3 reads TGCGCCAGCAGTCATTCCGGCCTCGGGGGGGAGGAGGAGACCCAGTACTTC.

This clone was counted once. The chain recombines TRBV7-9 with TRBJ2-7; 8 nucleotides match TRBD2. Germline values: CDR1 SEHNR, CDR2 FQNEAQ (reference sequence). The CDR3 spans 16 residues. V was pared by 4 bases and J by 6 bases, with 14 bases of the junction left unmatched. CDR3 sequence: CASSSLKSGGLVEQYF. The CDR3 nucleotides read TGTGCCAGCAGCTCCCTCAAAAGCGGGGGACTGGTCGAGCAGTACTTC.

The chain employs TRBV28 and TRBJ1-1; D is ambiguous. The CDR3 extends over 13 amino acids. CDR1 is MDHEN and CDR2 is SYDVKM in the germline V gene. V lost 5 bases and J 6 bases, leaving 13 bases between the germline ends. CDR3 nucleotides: TGTGCCAGCAGTCCTACTTTTCGTTCTGAAGCTTTCTTT. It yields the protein CASSPTFRSEAFF.

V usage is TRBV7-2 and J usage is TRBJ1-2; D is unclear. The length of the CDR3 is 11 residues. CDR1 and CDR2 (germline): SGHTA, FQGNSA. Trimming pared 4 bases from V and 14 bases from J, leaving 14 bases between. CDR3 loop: CASSSRTTGTF. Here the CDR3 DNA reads TGTGCCAGCAGCTCAAGGACTACTGGGACCTTC.

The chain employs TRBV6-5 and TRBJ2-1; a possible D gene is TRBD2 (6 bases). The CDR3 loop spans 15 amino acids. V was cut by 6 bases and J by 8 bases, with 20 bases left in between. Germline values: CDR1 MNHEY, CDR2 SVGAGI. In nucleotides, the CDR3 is TGTGCCAGCAGACCTCACAGCGGGTGGGGGGATGAGCAGTTCTTC. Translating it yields CASRPHSGWGDEQFF.

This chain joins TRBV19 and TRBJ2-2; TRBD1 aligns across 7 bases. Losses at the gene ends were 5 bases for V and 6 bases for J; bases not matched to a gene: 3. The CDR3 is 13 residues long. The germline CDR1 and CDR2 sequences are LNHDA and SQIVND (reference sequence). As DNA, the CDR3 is TGTGCCAGTAGTCAAGACAGGGCCGGGGAGCTGTTTTTT. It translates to CASSQDRAGELFF. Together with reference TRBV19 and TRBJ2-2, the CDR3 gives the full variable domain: DGGITQSPKYLFRKEGQNVTLSCEQNLNHDAMYWYRQDPGQGLRLIYYSQIVNDFQKGDIAEGYSVSREKKESFPLTVTSAQKNPTAFYLCASSQDRAGELFFGEGSRLTVL.